This T cell receptor (beta chain) was retrieved from a study of T-cell memory formation after mild COVID-19. Study-level findings and limits: Researchers report contracting CD4+ clones mostly in CM and EM, with CD8+ clones in EMRA. Day 15 to 85 contracting clones showed balanced CD4/CD8; day 15 to 37 expanders favored CD4+. Whether day 37 second-wave clones are SARS-CoV-2-specific was not confirmed.

The V and J ends lost 6 bases and 7 bases, in that order; junction bases with no gene match: 6. Germline V gene sequence: CDR1 SQVTM, CDR2 ANQGSEA. This CDR3 comprises 13 residues. Using constant-segment primers, 5'RACE produced TCR alpha and TCR beta cDNA libraries carrying sample barcodes and UMIs. Each CDR3 protein is one row after TCRdb ran MiXCR on the 5' RACE reads. The table has 110,000 or so distinct CDR3 sequences, 20% to 25% seen once. As to this clonotype: What it binds is not known.

The receptor's source is a man aged 18 to 35 who had mild COVID-19 (a few samples of this study predate the infection). Cell type and time point are not known. The specimen was PBMCs or a T cell subset sorted from them (not recorded which). This chain connects TRBV29-1 to TRBJ1-6; TRBD1 aligns across 7 bases. Written as DNA, the CDR3 is TGCAGCGTGTTGACAGGGCTAAATTCACCCCTCCACTTT. This codes for CSVLTGLNSPLHF.